This TCR beta chain was sequenced for a study of cytomegalovirus exposure and HLA in healthy donors. TCRdb's copy holds only in-frame clones and misses some; the assay was immunoSEQ multiplex PCR. Of about 110,000 clones in the sample, less than 90% were seen once. CDR1 is WSHSY and CDR2 is SAAADI in the germline V gene. This CDR3 is built from 15 residues. V was cut by 0 bases and J by 4 bases, with 10 bases left in between. V usage is TRBV10-2 and J usage is TRBJ1-5; possible D gene TRBD1, 6 bases. The receptor was derived from a woman aged 18-29 years in good health and CMV-seropositive. Sequencing used PBMCs. Here the CDR3 reads CASSESGRGNQPQHF. CDR3 sequence (DNA): TGCGCCAGCAGTGAGTCAGGGAGGGGGAATCAGCCCCAGCATTTT.